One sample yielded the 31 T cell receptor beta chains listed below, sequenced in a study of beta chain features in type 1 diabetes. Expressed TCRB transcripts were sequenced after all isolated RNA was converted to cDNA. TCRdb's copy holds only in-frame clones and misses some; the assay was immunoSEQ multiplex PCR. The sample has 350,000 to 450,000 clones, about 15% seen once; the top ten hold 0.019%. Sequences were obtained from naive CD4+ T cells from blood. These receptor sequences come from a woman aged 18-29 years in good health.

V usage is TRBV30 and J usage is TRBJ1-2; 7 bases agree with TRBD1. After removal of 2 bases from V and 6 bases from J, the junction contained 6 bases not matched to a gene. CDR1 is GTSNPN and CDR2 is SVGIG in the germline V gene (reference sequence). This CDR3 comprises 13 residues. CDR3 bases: TGTGCCTGGAGTCCGACAGGGAGAAATGGCTACACCTTC. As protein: CAWSPTGRNGYTF. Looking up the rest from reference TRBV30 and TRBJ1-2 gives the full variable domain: SQTIHQWPATLVQPVGSPLSLECTVEGTSNPNLYWYRQAAGRGLQLLFYSVGIGQISSEVPQNLSASRPQDRQFILSSKKLLLSDSGFYLCAWSPTGRNGYTFGSGTRLTVV.

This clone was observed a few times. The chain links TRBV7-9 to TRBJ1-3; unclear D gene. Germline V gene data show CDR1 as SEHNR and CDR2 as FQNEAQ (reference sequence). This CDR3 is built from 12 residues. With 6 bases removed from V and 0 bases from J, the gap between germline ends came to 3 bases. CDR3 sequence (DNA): TGTGCCAGCAGTCTCTCTGGAAACACCATATATTTT. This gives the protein CASSLSGNTIYF.

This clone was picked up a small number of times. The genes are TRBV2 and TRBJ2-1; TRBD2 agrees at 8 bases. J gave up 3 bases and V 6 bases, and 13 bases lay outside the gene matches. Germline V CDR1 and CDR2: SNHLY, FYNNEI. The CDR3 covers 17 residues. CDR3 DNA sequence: TGTGCCAGCAGGGAGCCGAGGGTAGCGGGAAACTACAATGAGCAGTTCTTC. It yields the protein CASREPRVAGNYNEQFF.

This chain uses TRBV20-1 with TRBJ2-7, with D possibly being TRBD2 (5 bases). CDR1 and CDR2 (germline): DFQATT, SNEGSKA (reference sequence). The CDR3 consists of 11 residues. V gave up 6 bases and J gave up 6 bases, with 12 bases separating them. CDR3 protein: CSAATRAEQYF. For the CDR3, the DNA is TGCAGTGCGGCCACTAGAGCCGAGCAGTACTTC.

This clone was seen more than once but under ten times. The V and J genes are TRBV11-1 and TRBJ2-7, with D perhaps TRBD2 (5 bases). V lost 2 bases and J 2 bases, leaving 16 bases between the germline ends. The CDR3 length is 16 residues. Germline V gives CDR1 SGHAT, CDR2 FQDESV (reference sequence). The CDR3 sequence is CASSLSVAGGTYEQYF. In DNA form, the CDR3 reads TGTGCCAGCAGCTTAAGCGTTGCGGGTGGGACCTACGAGCAGTACTTC.

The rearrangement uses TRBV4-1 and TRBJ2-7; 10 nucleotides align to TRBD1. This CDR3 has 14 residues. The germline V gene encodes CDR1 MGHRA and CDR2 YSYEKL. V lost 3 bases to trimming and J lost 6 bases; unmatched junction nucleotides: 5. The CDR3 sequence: CASSQSRDRGEQYF. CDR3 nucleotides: TGCGCCAGCAGCCAGTCCCGGGACAGGGGCGAGCAGTACTTC.

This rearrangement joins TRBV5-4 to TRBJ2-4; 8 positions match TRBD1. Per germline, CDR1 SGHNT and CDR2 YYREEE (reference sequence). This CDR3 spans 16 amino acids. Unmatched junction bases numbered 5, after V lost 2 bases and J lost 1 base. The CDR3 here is CASSFLRQGAKNIQYF. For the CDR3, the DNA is TGTGCCAGCAGCTTTTTACGACAGGGGGCCAAAAACATTCAGTACTTC.

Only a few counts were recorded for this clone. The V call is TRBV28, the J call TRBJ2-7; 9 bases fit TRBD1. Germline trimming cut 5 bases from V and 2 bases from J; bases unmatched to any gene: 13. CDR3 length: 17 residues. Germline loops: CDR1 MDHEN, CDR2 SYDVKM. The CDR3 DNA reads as TGTGCCAGCAGTCTATCCACCTGGGACAGGGAGGCCTACGAGCAGTACTTC. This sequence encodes CASSLSTWDREAYEQYF.

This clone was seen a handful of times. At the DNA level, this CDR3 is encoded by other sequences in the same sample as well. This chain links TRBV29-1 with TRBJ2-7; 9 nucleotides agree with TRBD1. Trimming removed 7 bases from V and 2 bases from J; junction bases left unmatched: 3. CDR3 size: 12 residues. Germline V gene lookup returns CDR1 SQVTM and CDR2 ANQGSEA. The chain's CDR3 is CSAGQGTYEQYF. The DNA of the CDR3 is TGCAGCGCCGGACAGGGGACCTACGAGCAGTACTTC.

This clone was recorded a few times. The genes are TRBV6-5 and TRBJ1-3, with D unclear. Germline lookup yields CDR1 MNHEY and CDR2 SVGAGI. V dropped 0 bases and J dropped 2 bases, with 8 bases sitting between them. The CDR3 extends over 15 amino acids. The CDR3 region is CASSYSRGTGNTIYF. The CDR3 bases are TGTGCCAGCAGTTACTCAAGAGGGACTGGAAACACCATATATTTT.

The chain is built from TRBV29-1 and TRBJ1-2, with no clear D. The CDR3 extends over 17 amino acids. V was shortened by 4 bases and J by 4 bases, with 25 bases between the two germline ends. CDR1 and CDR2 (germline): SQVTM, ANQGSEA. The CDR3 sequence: CSVVYPMSGGVLYGYTF. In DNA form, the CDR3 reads TGCAGCGTTGTGTACCCCATGTCCGGCGGTGTTCTCTATGGCTACACCTTC.

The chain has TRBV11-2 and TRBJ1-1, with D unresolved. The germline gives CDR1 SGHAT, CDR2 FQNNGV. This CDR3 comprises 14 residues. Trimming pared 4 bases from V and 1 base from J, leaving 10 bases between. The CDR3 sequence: CASSSSVWNTEAFF. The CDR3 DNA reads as TGTGCCAGCAGCTCGTCGGTCTGGAACACTGAAGCTTTCTTT.

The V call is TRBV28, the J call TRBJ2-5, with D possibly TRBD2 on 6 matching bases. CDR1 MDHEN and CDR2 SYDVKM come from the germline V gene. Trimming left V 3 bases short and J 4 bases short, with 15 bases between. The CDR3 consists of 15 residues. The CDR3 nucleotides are TGTGCCAGCAGTTTGGCGGGTAGCGGTCTAGAGACCCAGTACTTC. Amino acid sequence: CASSLAGSGLETQYF. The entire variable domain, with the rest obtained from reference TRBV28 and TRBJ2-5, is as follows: DVKVTQSSRYLVKRTGEKVFLECVQDMDHENMFWYRQDPGLGLRLIYFSYDVKMKEKGDIPEGYSVSREKKERFSLILESASTNQTSMYLCASSLAGSGLETQYFGPGTRLLVL.

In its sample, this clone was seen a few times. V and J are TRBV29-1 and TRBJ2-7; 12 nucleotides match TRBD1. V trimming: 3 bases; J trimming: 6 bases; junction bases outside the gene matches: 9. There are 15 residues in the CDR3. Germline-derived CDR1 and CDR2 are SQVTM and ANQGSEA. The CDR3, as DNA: TGCAGCGTTGAGTCAGTGGGACAGGGGGCGGGCGAGCAGTACTTC. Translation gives CSVESVGQGAGEQYF.

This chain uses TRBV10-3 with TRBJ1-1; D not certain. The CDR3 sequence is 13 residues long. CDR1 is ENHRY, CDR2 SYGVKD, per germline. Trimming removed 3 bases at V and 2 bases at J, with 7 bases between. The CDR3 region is CAISEAVNTEAFF. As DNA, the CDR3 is TGTGCCATCAGTGAAGCGGTAAACACTGAAGCTTTCTTT.

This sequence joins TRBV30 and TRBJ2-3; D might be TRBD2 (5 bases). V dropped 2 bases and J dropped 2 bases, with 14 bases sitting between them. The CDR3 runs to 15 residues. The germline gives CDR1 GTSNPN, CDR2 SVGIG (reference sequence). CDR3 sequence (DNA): TGTGCCTGGAGTCGGCTAGCATGGGACACAGATACGCAGTATTTT. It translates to CAWSRLAWDTDTQYF.

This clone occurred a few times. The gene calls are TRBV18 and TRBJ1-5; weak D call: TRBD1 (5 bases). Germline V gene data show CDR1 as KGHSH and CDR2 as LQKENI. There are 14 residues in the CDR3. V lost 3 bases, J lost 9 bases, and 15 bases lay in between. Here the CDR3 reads CASSPGQGIGPQHF. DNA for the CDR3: TGTGCCAGCTCACCGGGGCAGGGTATAGGGCCCCAGCATTTT.

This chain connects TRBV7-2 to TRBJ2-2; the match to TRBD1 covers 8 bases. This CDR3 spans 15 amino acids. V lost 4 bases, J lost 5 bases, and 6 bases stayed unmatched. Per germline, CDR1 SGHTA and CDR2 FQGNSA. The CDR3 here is CASSSDRVYTGELFF. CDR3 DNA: TGTGCCAGCAGCTCGGACAGGGTTTATACCGGGGAGCTGTTTTTT.

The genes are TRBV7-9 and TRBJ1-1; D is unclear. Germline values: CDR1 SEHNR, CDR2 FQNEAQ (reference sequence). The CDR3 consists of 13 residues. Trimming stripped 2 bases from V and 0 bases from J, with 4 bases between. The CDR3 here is CASSLPVNTEAFF. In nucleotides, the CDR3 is TGTGCCAGCAGCTTACCCGTGAACACTGAAGCTTTCTTT.

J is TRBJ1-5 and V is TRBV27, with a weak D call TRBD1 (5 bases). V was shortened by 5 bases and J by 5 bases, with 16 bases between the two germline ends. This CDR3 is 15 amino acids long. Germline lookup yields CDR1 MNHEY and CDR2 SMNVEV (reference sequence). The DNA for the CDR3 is TGTGCCAGCAGTCTAAGACGGGGGGGACATCAGCCCCAGCATTTT. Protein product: CASSLRRGGHQPQHF.

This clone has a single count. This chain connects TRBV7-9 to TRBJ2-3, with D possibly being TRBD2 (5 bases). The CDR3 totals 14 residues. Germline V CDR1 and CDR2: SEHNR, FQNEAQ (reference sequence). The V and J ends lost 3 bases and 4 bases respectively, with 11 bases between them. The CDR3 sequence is CASSFNGNADTQYF. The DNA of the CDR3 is TGTGCCAGCAGCTTCAACGGGAATGCAGATACGCAGTATTTT. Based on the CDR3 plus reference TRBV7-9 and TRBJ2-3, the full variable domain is DTGVSQNPRHKITKRGQNVTFRCDPISEHNRLYWYRQTLGQGPEFLTYFQNEAQLEKSRLLSDRFSAERPKGSFSTLEIQRTEQGDSAMYLCASSFNGNADTQYFGPGTRLTVL.

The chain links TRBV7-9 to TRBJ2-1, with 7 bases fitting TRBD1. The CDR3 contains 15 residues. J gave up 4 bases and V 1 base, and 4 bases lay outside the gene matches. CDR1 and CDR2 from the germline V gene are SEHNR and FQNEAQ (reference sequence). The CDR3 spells CASSLVGTEYNEQFF. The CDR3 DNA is TGTGCCAGCAGCTTAGTCGGGACAGAATACAATGAGCAGTTCTTC.

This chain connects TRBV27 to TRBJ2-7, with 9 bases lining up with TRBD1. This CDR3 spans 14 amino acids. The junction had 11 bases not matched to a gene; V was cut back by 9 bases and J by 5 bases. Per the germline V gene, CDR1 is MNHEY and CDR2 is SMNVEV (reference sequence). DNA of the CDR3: TGTGCCAGTCGGACAGGGGAGGTTCGGGACGAGCAGTACTTC. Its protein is CASRTGEVRDEQYF.

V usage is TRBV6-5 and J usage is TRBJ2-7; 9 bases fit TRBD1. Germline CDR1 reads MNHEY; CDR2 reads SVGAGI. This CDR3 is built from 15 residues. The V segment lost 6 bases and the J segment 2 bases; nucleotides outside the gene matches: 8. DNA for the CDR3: TGTGCCAGCAGACCAGACAGGGGGATAACCTACGAGCAGTACTTC. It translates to CASRPDRGITYEQYF.

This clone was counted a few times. The CDR3 here is CASSVQGSYGYTF. Here the CDR3 DNA reads TGTGCCAGCAGTGTTCAGGGAAGCTATGGCTACACCTTC. The chain uses TRBV7-9 and TRBJ1-2; possibly TRBD1 for D (5 bases). CDR1 and CDR2 from the germline V gene are SEHNR and FQNEAQ (reference sequence). V lost 6 bases, J lost 4 bases, and 12 bases lay in between. This CDR3 region has 13 residues.

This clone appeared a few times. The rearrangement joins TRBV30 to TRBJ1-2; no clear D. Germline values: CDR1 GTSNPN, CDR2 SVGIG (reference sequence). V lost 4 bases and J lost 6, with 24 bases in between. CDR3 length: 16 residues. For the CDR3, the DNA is TGTGCCTGGACCCTAAAATCGGGAGAAAAGGGTGATGGCTACACCTTC. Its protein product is CAWTLKSGEKGDGYTF.

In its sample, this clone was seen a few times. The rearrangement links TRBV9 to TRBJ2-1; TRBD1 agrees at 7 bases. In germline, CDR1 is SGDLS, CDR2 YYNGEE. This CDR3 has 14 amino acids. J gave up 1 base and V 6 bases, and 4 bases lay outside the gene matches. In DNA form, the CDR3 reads TGTGCCAGCACCCTGGGACAGTCCTACAATGAGCAGTTCTTC. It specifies CASTLGQSYNEQFF.

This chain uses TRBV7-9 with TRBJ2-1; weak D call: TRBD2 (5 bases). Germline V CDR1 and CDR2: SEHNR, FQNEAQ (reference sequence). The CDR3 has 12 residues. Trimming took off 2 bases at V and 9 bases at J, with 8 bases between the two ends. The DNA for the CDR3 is TGTGCCAGCAGCTTACGGGCGGGTGAGCAGTTCTTC. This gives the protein CASSLRAGEQFF. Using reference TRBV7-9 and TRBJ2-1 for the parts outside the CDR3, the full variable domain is DTGVSQNPRHKITKRGQNVTFRCDPISEHNRLYWYRQTLGQGPEFLTYFQNEAQLEKSRLLSDRFSAERPKGSFSTLEIQRTEQGDSAMYLCASSLRAGEQFFGPGTRLTVL.

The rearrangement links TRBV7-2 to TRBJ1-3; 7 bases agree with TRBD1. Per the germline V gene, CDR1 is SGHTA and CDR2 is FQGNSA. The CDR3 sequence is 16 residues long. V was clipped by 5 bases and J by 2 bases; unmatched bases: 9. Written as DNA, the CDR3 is TGTGCCAGCAGCCTCAGGGGGATAGGCGCTGGAAACACCATATATTTT. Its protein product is CASSLRGIGAGNTIYF.

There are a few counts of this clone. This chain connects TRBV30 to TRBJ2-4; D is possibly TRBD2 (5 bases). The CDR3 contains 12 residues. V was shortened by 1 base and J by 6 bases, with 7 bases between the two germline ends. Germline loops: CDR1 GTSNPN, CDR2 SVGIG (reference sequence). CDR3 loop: CAWSGGSNIQYF. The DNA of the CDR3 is TGTGCCTGGAGTGGAGGGTCAAACATTCAGTACTTC.

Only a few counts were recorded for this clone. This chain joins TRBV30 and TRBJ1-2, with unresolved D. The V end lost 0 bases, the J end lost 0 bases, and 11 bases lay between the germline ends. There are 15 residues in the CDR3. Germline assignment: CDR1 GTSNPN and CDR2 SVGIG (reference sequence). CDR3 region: CAWSVPSAANYGYTF. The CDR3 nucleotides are TGTGCCTGGAGTGTACCCAGCGCAGCTAACTATGGCTACACCTTC.